The 25 T cell receptor beta chains in this list originate from one sample, sequenced in a study of T-cell memory formation after mild COVID-19 (dated by TCRdb to the early 2020s). Receptor amplification or capture employed 5' RACE. Sequencing was carried out with an Illumina NovaSeq 6000. In-frame beta chains were kept once TCRdb had trimmed the public reads at Q25 with fastp and called clones with MiXCR. Each record represents a unique CDR3 protein, reported with the most common genes and DNA among its rows. The sample data list over 350,000 distinct CDR3 sequences, and approximately 24% of these were observed just once. The ten largest clones take up 8.5% to 10% of the sample. The material sequenced was PBMCs or a T cell subset sorted from them (not recorded which). These receptors were collected from an adult woman who had mild COVID-19 (a few samples of this study predate the infection). The sample titles of this study are shuffled in the database, so cell type and time point are left out; the donor was told from shared clones.

V and J are TRBV7-2 and TRBJ1-2, with D perhaps matching TRBD1 (5 bases). The CDR3 runs 16 residues. The V gene lost 2 bases and the J gene lost 8 bases, with 21 bases spanning the gap. Germline lookup yields CDR1 SGHTA and CDR2 FQGNSA. CDR3 region: CASSLTGGVQGAGYTF. The CDR3 DNA follows: TGTGCCAGCAGCTTAACGGGGGGGGTTCAGGGCGCGGGCTACACCTTC. The whole variable domain, filled in from reference TRBV7-2 and TRBJ1-2, reads GAGVSQSPSNKVTEKGKDVELRCDPISGHTALYWYRQSLGQGLEFLIYFQGNSAPDKSGLPSDRFSAERTGGSVSTLTIQRTQQEDSAVYLCASSLTGGVQGAGYTFGSGTRLTVV.

V is TRBV5-1 and J is TRBJ1-2; tentatively, D is TRBD1 (6 bases). The CDR3 consists of 18 residues. In germline, CDR1 is SGHRS, CDR2 YFSETQ. V was shortened by 1 base and J by 4 bases, with 23 bases between the two germline ends. The CDR3 here is CASSLKSRADSTIYGYTF. The CDR3, as DNA: TGCGCCAGCAGCTTGAAGTCCAGAGCGGACAGTACCATCTATGGCTACACCTTC.

This clonotype was observed a few times. V usage is TRBV7-6 and J usage is TRBJ2-5; D is possibly TRBD1 or TRBD2 (5 bases each). This CDR3 contains 13 residues. CDR1 is SGHVS and CDR2 is FNYEAQ in the germline V gene. Trimming removed 5 bases at V and 7 bases at J, with 14 bases between. The CDR3 DNA reads as TGTGCCAGCAGCCAAGCAGCGAGGGGGACCCAGTACTTC. Translation: CASSQAARGTQYF.

The chain is built from TRBV12-3 or TRBV12-4 and TRBJ1-1; possible D gene TRBD1, 5 bases. The CDR3 is 13 amino acids. Trimming removed 6 bases from V and 5 bases from J, with 13 bases in between. Written as DNA, the CDR3 is TGTGCCAGCAGCATTGGGGGGTCTACTGAAGCTTTCTTT. Amino acid sequence: CASSIGGSTEAFF.

This chain uses TRBV5-1 with TRBJ2-1; D uncertain. V lost 2 bases and J lost 4, with 13 bases in between. The germline CDR1 and CDR2 sequences are SGHRS and YFSETQ. CDR3 length: 15 amino acids. The chain's CDR3 is CASSLPWVGYNEQFF. As DNA, the CDR3 is TGCGCCAGCAGCTTACCTTGGGTTGGGTACAATGAGCAGTTCTTC.

This clonotype was detected ten times or more. The chain carries TRBV9 and TRBJ1-2; TRBD1 is a possible D gene (5 bases). Germline V gene data show CDR1 as SGDLS and CDR2 as YYNGEE. This CDR3 comprises 15 residues. The V and J ends lost 0 bases and 4 bases respectively, with 13 bases between them. The CDR3 sequence is CASSVGWAGTYGYTF. The CDR3 nucleotides read TGTGCCAGCAGCGTAGGTTGGGCAGGGACCTATGGCTACACCTTC.

CDR3 nucleotide sequence: TGTGCCAGCAGCCGTCCCGGGACGACCACAGATACGCAGTATTTT. Its translation is CASSRPGTTTDTQYF. The V and J genes are TRBV6-2 or TRBV6-3 and TRBJ2-3; the D call may be TRBD1 or TRBD2 (5 bases each). Germline lookup yields CDR1 MNHEY and CDR2 SVGEGT. The ends were cut back, 6 bases at V and 2 bases at J, with 15 bases in the middle. This CDR3 contains 15 residues.

The chain links TRBV27 to TRBJ1-1; 9 bases match TRBD1. With 6 bases clipped from V and 6 bases from J, the junction kept 5 bases outside the gene matches. Per the germline V gene, CDR1 is MNHEY and CDR2 is SMNVEV (reference sequence). The CDR3 totals 13 residues. The CDR3 region is CASRGQGVPEAFF. The CDR3 bases are TGTGCCAGCAGGGGACAGGGCGTCCCTGAAGCTTTCTTT.

The chain uses TRBV11-2 and TRBJ2-3; 10 bases match TRBD2. Per germline, CDR1 SGHAT and CDR2 FQNNGV. The CDR3 consists of 13 residues. The V segment lost 5 bases and the J segment 11 bases; nucleotides outside the gene matches: 7. The CDR3 protein is CASSTHVAGGQYF. CDR3 coding DNA: TGTGCCAGCAGCACTCACGTAGCGGGGGGGCAGTATTTT.

The V call is TRBV6-2 or TRBV6-3, the J call TRBJ1-1; D is perhaps TRBD1 (6 bases). Germline values: CDR1 MNHEY, CDR2 SVGEGT. CDR3 size: 14 residues. V was pared by 10 bases and J by 0 bases, with 15 bases between. CDR3 nucleotide sequence: TGTGCCACCCCGGACAGATATATGAACACTGAAGCTTTCTTT. Its translation: CATPDRYMNTEAFF.

The rearrangement links TRBV3-1 to TRBJ2-5; 7 nucleotides align to TRBD1. V lost 8 bases and J lost 4; bases outside the gene matches: 7. Germline CDR1 reads LGHDT; CDR2 reads YNNKEL (reference sequence). The CDR3 totals 13 residues. DNA for the CDR3: TGTGCCAGCCGAACCAGGGGGTCAGAGACCCAGTACTTC. Translation gives CASRTRGSETQYF.

There are a few counts of this clonotype. The chain recombines TRBV5-1 with TRBJ2-5, with D unclear. Trimming left V 4 bases short and J 1 base short, with 14 bases between. This CDR3 is 15 amino acids long. CDR1 and CDR2 (germline): SGHRS, YFSETQ. The CDR3 nucleotides are TGCGCCAGCAGCACCCCATTGGAGCCCCAAGAGACCCAGTACTTC. Its protein is CASSTPLEPQETQYF. Full variable domain (outside the CDR3, taken from reference TRBV5-1 and TRBJ2-5): KAGVTQTPRYLIKTRGQQVTLSCSPISGHRSVSWYQQTPGQGLQFLFEYFSETQRNKGNFPGRFSGRQFSNSRSEMNVSTLELGDSALYLCASSTPLEPQETQYFGPGTRLLVL.

This clonotype was counted once. V usage is TRBV30 and J usage is TRBJ2-7, with 11 bases that match TRBD2. This CDR3 has 14 residues. Germline V gene data show CDR1 as GTSNPN and CDR2 as SVGIG (reference sequence). Germline trimming cut 4 bases from V and 1 base from J; bases unmatched to any gene: 3. The CDR3 DNA reads as TGTGCCTGGATTCGACTAGCGGGATCCTACGAGCAGTACTTC. This gives the protein CAWIRLAGSYEQYF.

This clonotype has only a few counts. The gene calls are TRBV3-1 and TRBJ2-7; D is possibly TRBD1 or TRBD2 (6 bases each). V dropped 7 bases and J dropped 0 bases, with 13 bases sitting between them. This CDR3 is 14 amino acids long. Germline CDR1 is LGHDT and CDR2 is YNNKEL (reference sequence). Here the CDR3 reads CASTLGGLSYEQYF. The DNA of the CDR3 is TGTGCCAGCACTTTAGGGGGGCTCTCCTACGAGCAGTACTTC.

This clonotype was observed a few times. J is TRBJ2-7 and V is TRBV4-1; TRBD1 aligns across 8 bases. CDR1 and CDR2 (germline): MGHRA, YSYEKL. This CDR3 has 15 amino acids. The V segment lost 1 base and the J segment 1 base; nucleotides outside the gene matches: 3. The CDR3 sequence: CASSQGQGSSYEQYF. As DNA, the CDR3 is TGCGCCAGCAGCCAAGGACAGGGGTCATCCTACGAGCAGTACTTC.

This clonotype was seen more than once but under ten times. CDR3 nucleotide sequence: TGTGCCAGCAGCTCGACAGGGGTCCTATCCTCCTACGAGCAGTACTTC. Protein sequence: CASSSTGVLSSYEQYF. The V call is TRBV5-5, the J call TRBJ2-7, with 8 bases identical to TRBD1. V lost 3 bases, J lost 0 bases, and 8 bases stayed unmatched. The CDR3 length is 16 residues. Germline V gives CDR1 SGHKS, CDR2 YYEKEE (reference sequence).

The chain couples TRBV5-5 to TRBJ1-3, with D perhaps matching TRBD1 (5 bases). CDR1 and CDR2 from the germline V gene are SGHKS and YYEKEE (reference sequence). The CDR3 is 15 residues long. Trimming removed 0 bases at V and 2 bases at J, with 9 bases between. As DNA, the CDR3 is TGTGCCAGCAGCTTGGCCCTGGGGGCTGGAAACACCATATATTTT. This translates into CASSLALGAGNTIYF. Full variable domain (outside the CDR3, taken from reference TRBV5-5 and TRBJ1-3): DAGVTQSPTHLIKTRGQQVTLRCSPISGHKSVSWYQQVLGQGPQFIFQYYEKEERGRGNFPDRFSARQFPNYSSELNVNALLLGDSALYLCASSLALGAGNTIYFGEGSWLTVV.

The rearrangement uses TRBV15 and TRBJ1-1; D perhaps matches TRBD1 (5 bases). The CDR3 is 16 amino acids. V was clipped by 3 bases and J by 0 bases, with 14 bases between them. Germline loops: CDR1 LNHNV, CDR2 YYDKDF (reference sequence). Written as DNA, the CDR3 is TGTGCCACCAGCAGGCGGGGGGAGGGAATGAACACTGAAGCTTTCTTT. This codes for CATSRRGEGMNTEAFF.

The chain uses TRBV30 and TRBJ1-1, with unresolved D. The CDR3 has 16 residues. Germline loops: CDR1 GTSNPN, CDR2 SVGIG (reference sequence). Trimming took 2 bases from V and 1 from J, leaving 17 bases between them. The CDR3 reads CAWSSGTWWANTEAFF. DNA of the CDR3: TGTGCCTGGAGTTCGGGAACATGGTGGGCGAACACTGAAGCTTTCTTT.

The chain links TRBV7-6 to TRBJ2-3; possible D gene TRBD2, 5 bases. V lost 2 bases to trimming and J lost 11 bases, with 11 bases between them. The CDR3 extends over 12 amino acids. From germline, CDR1 is SGHVS and CDR2 FNYEAQ. CDR3 amino acids: CASSLQPGGQYF. As DNA, the CDR3 is TGTGCCAGCAGCTTACAACCCGGAGGGCAGTATTTT.

The chain uses TRBV24-1 and TRBJ2-1; 8 bases fit TRBD2. With V trimmed by 3 bases and J by 4 bases, 7 bases remained unmatched. Per germline, CDR1 KGHDR and CDR2 SFDVKD. The CDR3 extends over 16 amino acids. As DNA, the CDR3 is TGTGCCACCAGTGATCGCCGCGGGAGGACATACAATGAGCAGTTCTTC. Translating it yields CATSDRRGRTYNEQFF.

This clonotype appeared a few times. The chain is built from TRBV15 and TRBJ2-4, with 7 positions matching TRBD1. The CDR3 spans 17 residues. Germline V gives CDR1 LNHNV, CDR2 YYDKDF (reference sequence). The V and J ends lost 0 bases and 1 base, in that order; junction bases with no gene match: 6. The chain's CDR3 is CATSRDVGDSAKNIQYF. The CDR3, as DNA: TGTGCCACCAGCAGAGATGTGGGGGACAGCGCCAAAAACATTCAGTACTTC.

The J gene is TRBJ1-5, the V gene TRBV27; a possible D gene is TRBD1 (5 bases). V was clipped by 3 bases and J by 1 base, with 7 bases between them. The CDR3 length is 14 residues. Per germline, CDR1 MNHEY and CDR2 SMNVEV (reference sequence). CDR3 sequence: CASSFGGSNQPQHF. CDR3 bases: TGTGCCAGCAGTTTCGGGGGGAGCAATCAGCCCCAGCATTTT.

V and J are TRBV15 and TRBJ2-1, with 9 positions matching TRBD2. J was trimmed by 8 bases and V by 3 bases; bases with no gene match: 8. The CDR3 is 15 residues long. Germline-derived CDR1 and CDR2 are LNHNV and YYDKDF (reference sequence). The CDR3 here is CATSSGTSRMDEQFF. As DNA, the CDR3 is TGTGCCACCAGCAGTGGGACTAGCCGTATGGATGAGCAGTTCTTC.

The gene calls are TRBV4-1 and TRBJ2-3; TRBD2 matches at 10 bases. Germline loops: CDR1 MGHRA, CDR2 YSYEKL. This CDR3 contains 19 residues. V lost 1 base, J lost 2 bases, and 12 bases stayed unmatched. The CDR3 region is CASSQALSGGDPNTDTQYF. CDR3 nucleotide sequence: TGCGCCAGCAGCCAAGCGCTGAGCGGGGGGGACCCGAACACAGATACGCAGTATTTT.